Described below is a single TCR beta chain sequence and its context. Its cognate antigen is unknown. This sample was included in a study of cytomegalovirus exposure and HLA in healthy donors. Participants comprised healthy donors of bone marrow. CDR1 and CDR2 (germline): MNHEY, SMNVEV (reference sequence). The CDR3 totals 11 residues. V lost 10 bases to trimming and J lost 4 bases, with 11 bases between them. Overall study results and limits: Investigators reported 150 to 200 TCR beta chains as tied to cytomegalovirus. As a later analysis showed, several of the most significant clusters appeared to be linked to common viral pathogens.

The PCR used 60 Vbeta and 13 Jbeta primers. Libraries were prepared by immunoSEQ multiplex PCR; TCRdb keeps only in-frame clonotypes and omits some of them. There are about 180,000 clones in the sample; 80% to 85% occur only once, and 1.2% lies in the top ten. The sequencing sample was made of PBMCs. The chain joins TRBV27 to TRBJ2-7, with D possibly being TRBD2 (5 bases). This receptor was taken from a boy younger than 10 in good health and CMV-seronegative. The CDR3 sequence: CATPRGYEQYF. CDR3 DNA sequence: TGTGCCACCCCCCGGGGATACGAGCAGTACTTC.